This T cell receptor beta chain was observed in a study of blood T cell repertoires in COVID-19. Turning to the study itself: Samples representing acute and convalescent COVID-19 were sourced from the United States, Italy and Spain. PBMCs, B-cell-depleted T cells, or T cells were the source of the cDNA or gDNA that made up the material.

The germline gives CDR1 MRHNA, CDR2 SNTAGT. V lost 6 bases and J lost 4; bases outside the gene matches: 8. This CDR3 spans 15 amino acids. This clone showed up many times. Assay used: immunoSEQ multiplex PCR; TCRdb lists only in-frame clones, some missing. The sample lists over 300,000 clones; 70% to 90% were seen once. Individuals drawn from under 30 US areas were about 18 to 95 years old. The recovered donors of Cohort 3 showed two negative PCRs, clearance, or symptom resolution. The specimen sequenced was PBMCs or T cells enriched from blood (not recorded which). The chain couples TRBV6-4 to TRBJ2-3, with TRBD2 matching 9 bases. The clonotype comes from a man aged 30 to 45 who had recovered from COVID-19. The CDR3 nucleotides are TGTGCCAGCAGCCCGAGGCGGGGGGGCTCAGATACGCAGTATTTT. It translates to CASSPRRGGSDTQYF.